Each of the 21 T cell receptor beta chains below was sequenced from the same sample in a study of blood T cell repertoires in COVID-19 (TCRdb year 2020). The library relied on the immunoSEQ multiplex PCR assay. Not all clones reach the TCRdb copy of this immuneACCESS table, which keeps in-frame sequences only. Checked studies attribute under half of the gap to unresolved V genes and leave the rest unexplained. Across this sample there are 110,000 or so clones, with less than 80% seen only once. The ten biggest clones cover about 2.5% of the sample. Input material: peripheral blood. These receptors were taken from a middle-aged man with acute or convalescent COVID-19.

The V call is TRBV19, the J call TRBJ2-4; 7 bases are shared with TRBD1. The junction had 9 bases not matched to a gene; V was cut back by 2 bases and J by 2 bases. The germline CDR1 and CDR2 sequences are LNHDA and SQIVND (reference sequence). The CDR3 runs 17 residues. CDR3 residues: CASSINPPTGSKNIQYF. The CDR3 region has the DNA TGTGCCAGTAGTATAAACCCCCCGACAGGGTCCAAAAACATTCAGTACTTC.

This chain uses TRBV12-3 or TRBV12-4 with TRBJ1-2; the D gene is possibly TRBD1 (6 bases). Trimming pared 1 base from V and 6 bases from J, leaving 9 bases between. The length of the CDR3 is 13 residues. CDR3 nucleotide sequence: TGTGCCAGCAGTTTAGGGGGGCCGGATGGCTACACCTTC. Translating it yields CASSLGGPDGYTF.

The V and J genes are TRBV14 and TRBJ2-1; tentatively, D is TRBD1 (6 bases). V lost 5 bases, J lost 0 bases, and 14 bases lay in between. This CDR3 region has 16 residues. Per germline, CDR1 SGHDN and CDR2 FVKESK. The CDR3: CASSTHRAISYNEQFF. The DNA of the CDR3 is TGTGCCAGCAGCACCCACAGGGCCATCTCCTACAATGAGCAGTTCTTC.

With respect to this clone: At the DNA level, this CDR3 is encoded by other sequences in the same sample as well. The chain combines TRBV5-1 with TRBJ1-2, with D tentatively TRBD1 (6 bases). With 0 bases removed from V and 0 bases from J, the gap between germline ends came to 6 bases. Germline V gene lookup returns CDR1 SGHRS and CDR2 YFSETQ. This CDR3 contains 14 residues. CDR3 in amino acids: CASSLEGANYGYTF. The CDR3, as DNA: TGCGCCAGCAGCTTGGAGGGGGCTAACTATGGCTACACCTTC.

This clone has more than one count but fewer than ten. The rearrangement joins TRBV28 to TRBJ2-2; 7 bases fit TRBD2. Germline CDR1 and CDR2: MDHEN and SYDVKM. The CDR3 contains 15 residues. J was trimmed by 8 bases and V by 6 bases; bases with no gene match: 12. The CDR3 loop reads CASRREPAGLGELFF. The CDR3 DNA sequence: TGTGCCAGCAGGCGAGAACCAGCGGGGTTAGGGGAGCTGTTTTTT.

The V gene is TRBV27, the J gene TRBJ2-7; 8 bases fit TRBD1. The J segment lost 7 bases and the V segment lost 8 bases, leaving 13 bases of the junction unmatched. Germline CDR1 and CDR2: MNHEY and SMNVEV (reference sequence). The CDR3 runs to 14 residues. CDR3 loop: CASLSAQGAKEQYF. The CDR3 DNA follows: TGTGCCAGCCTTTCAGCCCAGGGGGCGAAGGAGCAGTACTTC.

The genes are TRBV27 and TRBJ1-5; 7 bases map to TRBD1. This CDR3 spans 14 amino acids. The ends lost 5 bases at V and 3 bases at J; junction bases unmatched: 4. The germline CDR1 and CDR2 sequences are MNHEY and SMNVEV (reference sequence). CDR3 residues: CASSQQGYNQPQHF. CDR3 nucleotides: TGTGCCAGCAGTCAACAGGGGTACAATCAGCCCCAGCATTTT.

This clone has a count of ten or more. V and J are TRBV6-2 or TRBV6-3 and TRBJ2-7; D perhaps matches TRBD2 (6 bases). Trimming removed 4 bases from V and 2 bases from J, with 15 bases in between. CDR1 and CDR2 from the germline V gene are MNHEY and SVGEGT. The CDR3 covers 15 residues. The CDR3 sequence: CASSSEGSGPYEQYF. In DNA form, the CDR3 reads TGTGCCAGCAGTTCGGAGGGATCGGGCCCCTACGAGCAGTACTTC.

The chain couples TRBV29-1 to TRBJ2-3, with D perhaps matching TRBD2 (6 bases). V was cut by 7 bases and J by 5 bases, with 13 bases left in between. This CDR3 contains 12 residues. CDR1 SQVTM and CDR2 ANQGSEA come from the germline V gene. CDR3 nucleotides: TGCAGCGGCGGGGATAAAGGAGATACGCAGTATTTT. Translating gives CSGGDKGDTQYF.

This chain connects TRBV28 to TRBJ1-2, with D tentatively TRBD1 (6 bases). CDR3 length: 14 residues. CDR1 and CDR2 from the germline V gene are MDHEN and SYDVKM. Trimming removed 7 bases at V and 7 bases at J, with 19 bases between. CDR3 amino acids: CASKQTGYSSGYTF. In DNA form, the CDR3 reads TGTGCCAGCAAACAAACAGGGTATTCCTCTGGCTACACCTTC.

The chain links TRBV30 to TRBJ1-1; D gene ambiguous. Germline CDR1 is GTSNPN and CDR2 is SVGIG (reference sequence). CDR3 length: 13 residues. Trimming cost V 6 bases and J 1 base, with 12 bases left between them. The CDR3 region is CACLARENTEAFF. Written as DNA, the CDR3 is TGTGCCTGCCTTGCGAGGGAGAACACTGAAGCTTTCTTT.

This chain uses TRBV4-1 with TRBJ2-7, with TRBD1 matching over 7 bases. There are 14 residues in the CDR3. Germline-derived CDR1 and CDR2 are MGHRA and YSYEKL. J was trimmed by 4 bases and V by 4 bases; bases with no gene match: 7. CDR3 nucleotides: TGCGCCAGCAGCCGCCCCGGGACAGAATACGAGCAGTACTTC. Residues: CASSRPGTEYEQYF.

V gene TRBV7-9 combines with J gene TRBJ2-1; TRBD2 might be the D (9 bases). This CDR3 has 18 residues. V gave up 4 bases and J gave up 4 bases, with 23 bases separating them. Germline V gene lookup returns CDR1 SEHNR and CDR2 FQNEAQ (reference sequence). This CDR3 reads CASSSTGGLAILYNEQFF. CDR3 nucleotide sequence: TGTGCCAGCAGCTCCACAGGGGGACTAGCTATCTTGTACAATGAGCAGTTCTTC.

V usage is TRBV6-5 and J usage is TRBJ1-6; 8 bases are shared with TRBD1. The germline V gene has CDR1 MNHEY and CDR2 SVGAGI. This CDR3 region has 15 residues. V was clipped by 2 bases and J by 13 bases; unmatched bases: 10. The CDR3 loop is CASSYGGQGLTPLHF. Written as DNA, the CDR3 is TGTGCCAGCAGTTACGGAGGACAGGGTTTAACCCCCCTCCACTTT.

The chain links TRBV5-1 to TRBJ2-5; D remains unclear. Trimming left V 1 base short and J 2 bases short, with 9 bases between. This CDR3 is 14 amino acids long. The germline V gene has CDR1 SGHRS and CDR2 YFSETQ. The CDR3 sequence is CASSLQADQETQYF. CDR3 coding DNA: TGCGCCAGCAGCTTGCAGGCAGATCAAGAGACCCAGTACTTC.

The count of this clone is one. The V and J genes are TRBV2 and TRBJ2-1; D is unclear. The CDR3 sequence is 11 residues long. Trimming stripped 4 bases from V and 7 bases from J, with 5 bases between. From germline, CDR1 is SNHLY and CDR2 FYNNEI. The chain's CDR3 is CASSVLNEQFF. CDR3 nucleotides: TGTGCCAGCAGTGTTCTAAATGAGCAGTTCTTC.

The chain carries TRBV4-2 and TRBJ2-3, with D hard to call. CDR1 and CDR2 (germline): LGHNA, YNFKEQ. V lost 4 bases, J lost 3 bases, and 17 bases lay in between. The CDR3 loop spans 16 amino acids. The CDR3 DNA reads TGTGCCAGCAGCCCGTCTACCCAGACCGGGACAGATACGCAGTATTTT. It codes for CASSPSTQTGTDTQYF.

The V call is TRBV5-1, the J call TRBJ1-3, with no clear D. V dropped 0 bases and J dropped 2 bases, with 15 bases sitting between them. Germline assignment: CDR1 SGHRS and CDR2 YFSETQ. CDR3 size: 17 residues. CDR3 loop: CASSLEVLGLPGNTIYF. The DNA of the CDR3 is TGCGCCAGCAGCTTGGAGGTTCTTGGACTACCTGGAAACACCATATATTTT.

The CDR3: CASKTSGDPNTGELFF. In DNA form, the CDR3 reads TGTGCCAGCAAAACTAGCGGAGATCCGAACACCGGGGAGCTGTTTTTT. The V and J genes are TRBV9 and TRBJ2-2, with TRBD2 matching 8 bases. The J segment lost 0 bases and the V segment lost 6 bases, leaving 7 bases of the junction unmatched. The CDR3 is made up of 16 amino acids. Per germline, CDR1 SGDLS and CDR2 YYNGEE.

The chain uses TRBV10-3 and TRBJ2-1; possible D gene TRBD2, 5 bases. Per the germline V gene, CDR1 is ENHRY and CDR2 is SYGVKD. The CDR3 consists of 18 residues. V was cut by 2 bases and J by 7 bases, with 24 bases left in between. CDR3 amino acids: CAISERVLERSEGNEQFF. The DNA of the CDR3 is TGTGCCATCAGTGAGAGGGTACTAGAACGGTCAGAAGGGAATGAGCAGTTCTTC.

The rearrangement uses TRBV5-5 and TRBJ2-3; TRBD2 agrees at 13 bases. The V gene's germline CDR1 is SGHKS and CDR2 YYEKEE (reference sequence). Trimming removed 1 base from V and 8 bases from J; junction bases left unmatched: 4. The CDR3 sequence is 15 residues long. CDR3 protein: CASSLSTSGGGTQYF. CDR3 DNA sequence: TGTGCCAGCAGCTTGTCAACTAGCGGGGGGGGTACGCAGTATTTT. Full variable domain (outside the CDR3, taken from reference TRBV5-5 and TRBJ2-3): DAGVTQSPTHLIKTRGQQVTLRCSPISGHKSVSWYQQVLGQGPQFIFQYYEKEERGRGNFPDRFSARQFPNYSSELNVNALLLGDSALYLCASSLSTSGGGTQYFGPGTRLTVL.